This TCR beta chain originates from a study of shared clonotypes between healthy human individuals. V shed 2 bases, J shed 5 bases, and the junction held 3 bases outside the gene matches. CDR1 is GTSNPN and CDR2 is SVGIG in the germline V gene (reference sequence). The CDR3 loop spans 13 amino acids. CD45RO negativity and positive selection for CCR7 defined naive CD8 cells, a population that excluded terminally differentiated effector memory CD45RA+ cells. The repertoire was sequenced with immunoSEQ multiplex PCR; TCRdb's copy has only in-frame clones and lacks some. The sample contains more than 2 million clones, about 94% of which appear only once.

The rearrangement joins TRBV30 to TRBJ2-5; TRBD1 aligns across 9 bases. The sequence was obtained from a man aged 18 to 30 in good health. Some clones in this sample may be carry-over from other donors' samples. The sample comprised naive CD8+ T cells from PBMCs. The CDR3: CAWSWGTGETQYF. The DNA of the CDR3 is TGTGCCTGGAGTTGGGGGACAGGGGAGACCCAGTACTTC. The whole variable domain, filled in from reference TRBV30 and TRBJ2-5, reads SQTIHQWPATLVQPVGSPLSLECTVEGTSNPNLYWYRQAAGRGLQLLFYSVGIGQISSEVPQNLSASRPQDRQFILSSKKLLLSDSGFYLCAWSWGTGETQYFGPGTRLLVL.